The 26 T cell receptor beta chains presented below share a single source sample, sequenced in a study of CD39 and CD103 CD8 tumor-infiltrating T cells. The repertoire was sequenced with immunoSEQ multiplex PCR; TCRdb's copy has only in-frame clones and lacks some. The sample has 6,000 to 8,500 clones, roughly three fifths seen once. Sequences were obtained from CD8+ T cells sorted from blood. Subset meaning: total memory CD8 T cells (CD45RA-CCR7+/-) from blood or uninvolved lymph node. The origin of the receptors is a human donor with head and neck squamous cell carcinoma.

V gene TRBV11-2 combines with J gene TRBJ2-7, with no clear D. Germline V CDR1 and CDR2: SGHAT, FQNNGV. The CDR3 has 11 residues. Trimming removed 4 bases from V and 3 bases from J, with 4 bases in between. CDR3 bases: TGTGCCAGCAGCTCCGACTACGAGCAGTACTTC. Its protein is CASSSDYEQYF.

This clone was counted a single time. The chain carries TRBV6-4 and TRBJ1-6; the D gene is possibly TRBD1 (5 bases). CDR1 MRHNA and CDR2 SNTAGT come from the germline V gene. The V and J ends lost 3 bases and 6 bases respectively, with 12 bases between them. The CDR3 length is 15 residues. CDR3 protein: CASSEGAGGNSPLHF. In nucleotides, the CDR3 is TGTGCCAGCAGTGAAGGAGCGGGGGGTAATTCACCCCTCCACTTT.

The rearrangement links TRBV27 to TRBJ1-2; possibly TRBD1 for D (5 bases). CDR1 and CDR2 from the germline V gene are MNHEY and SMNVEV (reference sequence). This CDR3 comprises 14 residues. Trimming removed 3 bases from V and 5 bases from J, with 13 bases in between. This chain's CDR3 is CASSFLGTGYGYTF. The CDR3 coding sequence is TGTGCCAGCAGTTTCCTTGGGACGGGGTATGGCTACACCTTC.

The chain links TRBV5-8 to TRBJ1-2, with D possibly being TRBD1 (5 bases). The CDR3 runs 15 residues. V was trimmed by 4 bases and J by 1 base, leaving 14 bases between them. Germline-derived CDR1 and CDR2 are SGHTS and YDEGEE. CDR3 protein: CASSHRGLHNYGYTF. CDR3 bases: TGTGCCAGCAGCCACCGGGGCTTACATAACTATGGCTACACCTTC.

This clone appeared once. The V and J genes are TRBV27 and TRBJ2-7; perhaps TRBD2 as D (6 bases). From germline, CDR1 is MNHEY and CDR2 SMNVEV (reference sequence). Trimming removed 0 bases at V and 0 bases at J, with 12 bases between. The CDR3 runs to 16 residues. In DNA form, the CDR3 reads TGTGCCAGCAGTTTATCCGGCGGGGCGAACTCCTACGAGCAGTACTTC. This translates into CASSLSGGANSYEQYF.

A word on this clone: Its ends do not fully match the called genes, so a read error is possible. V gene TRBV6-6 combines with J gene TRBJ2-2, with D possibly matching TRBD2 (7 bases). Germline values: CDR1 MNHNY, CDR2 SVGAGI (reference sequence). This CDR3 comprises 14 residues. DNA of the CDR3: TGTGCCGGCAGCGGGACAAGCCCGGCCGGGGAGCTGTTTTTT. It translates to CAGSGTSPAGELFF.

The J gene is TRBJ1-1, the V gene TRBV21-1. TRBV21-1 corresponds to a pseudogene. CDR3 length: 12 amino acids. The CDR3 DNA reads as TGTGCCAGCAGCAAAAGGTCTGGTGGCGGTTTCTTT. Translated: CASSKRSGGGFF.

The CDR3 DNA reads TGTGCCAGCAGCAATTCGACGGGGGAAAGGTGGAATGAGCAGTTCTTC. Translated: CASSNSTGERWNEQFF. V and J are TRBV21-1 and TRBJ2-1; the tabulated D call, TRBD2, remains unverified against the DNA. TRBV21-1 is a recognized pseudogene. This CDR3 has 16 residues.

The CDR3 region is CASSLSNGGLEQYF. The CDR3 nucleotides are TGTGCCAGCAGTTTATCGAACGGTGGACTTGAGCAGTACTTC. The chain employs TRBV27 and TRBJ2-7, with D tentatively TRBD2 (5 bases). The CDR3 sequence is 14 residues long. Germline V gene sequence: CDR1 MNHEY, CDR2 SMNVEV (reference sequence). V shed 0 bases and J shed 7 bases, with 13 bases lying between them.

This chain joins TRBV30 and TRBJ1-1; D remains unclear. The V end lost 2 bases, the J end lost 5 bases, and 9 bases lay between the germline ends. Looked up from germline, CDR1 is GTSNPN and CDR2 is SVGIG (reference sequence). This CDR3 spans 12 amino acids. The CDR3 loop is CAWSSFGTEAFF. CDR3 nucleotides: TGTGCCTGGAGTAGTTTTGGAACTGAAGCTTTCTTT.

The chain carries TRBV11-2 and TRBJ2-3, with TRBD2 matching over 9 bases. Germline values: CDR1 SGHAT, CDR2 FQNNGV. Losses at the gene ends were 1 base for V and 4 bases for J; bases not matched to a gene: 3. The CDR3 extends over 15 amino acids. CDR3 coding DNA: TGTGCCAGCAGCTTAGGTCTAGCGGGACCAGATACGCAGTATTTT. Residues: CASSLGLAGPDTQYF.

By proportion, this clone is medium-sized (0.01 to 0.1%). The rearrangement joins TRBV5-1 to TRBJ2-5; perhaps TRBD2 as D (6 bases). This CDR3 has 15 residues. Germline loops: CDR1 SGHRS, CDR2 YFSETQ. V lost 4 bases and J lost 3, with 16 bases in between. CDR3 sequence reads: CASSPWDGGKETQYF. CDR3 DNA: TGCGCCAGCAGCCCCTGGGACGGGGGAAAAGAGACCCAGTACTTC.

The V and J genes are TRBV29-1 and TRBJ2-7; perhaps TRBD2 as D (6 bases). V was clipped by 2 bases and J by 0 bases, with 11 bases between them. The CDR3 covers 14 residues. Per the germline V gene, CDR1 is SQVTM and CDR2 is ANQGSEA. CDR3 sequence: CSVESGTDSYEQYF. The CDR3 DNA sequence: TGCAGCGTTGAATCGGGGACTGACTCCTACGAGCAGTACTTC.

Only a few counts were recorded for this clone. The V and J genes are TRBV11-1 and TRBJ2-7; maybe TRBD1 (8 bases). There are 15 residues in the CDR3. CDR1 and CDR2 (germline): SGHAT, FQDESV (reference sequence). Trimming cost V 2 bases and J 2 bases, with 13 bases left between them. The CDR3 sequence: CASSLYRGGTYEQYF. The CDR3 region has the DNA TGTGCCAGCAGCTTATACAGGGGGGGGACCTACGAGCAGTACTTC. The variable domain in full, completed from reference TRBV11-1 and TRBJ2-7, reads EAEVAQSPRYKITEKSQAVAFWCDPISGHATLYWYRQILGQGPELLVQFQDESVVDDSQLPKDRFSAERLKGVDSTLKIQPAELGDSAMYLCASSLYRGGTYEQYFGPGTRLTVT.

The chain links TRBV4-3 to TRBJ2-1, with a weak D call TRBD2 (7 bases). V lost 0 bases to trimming and J lost 2 bases, with 11 bases between them. Germline V CDR1 and CDR2: LGHNA, YSLEER. This CDR3 has 16 amino acids. The CDR3 loop reads CASSQDGGAAYNEQFF. The DNA for the CDR3 is TGCGCCAGCAGCCAAGATGGGGGGGCTGCCTACAATGAGCAGTTCTTC.

The chain has TRBV9 and TRBJ2-7; D possibly matches TRBD1 or TRBD2 (5 bases each). V shed 0 bases and J shed 3 bases, with 13 bases lying between them. Germline loops: CDR1 SGDLS, CDR2 YYNGEE. The CDR3 is 15 amino acids. As DNA, the CDR3 is TGTGCCAGCAGCGTAGCTGATGGGACGGTCTACGAGCAGTACTTC. It specifies CASSVADGTVYEQYF.

This clone was seen more than once but under ten times. This rearrangement joins TRBV7-6 to TRBJ2-7; tentative D call: TRBD2 (5 bases). Germline CDR1 SGHVS, CDR2 FNYEAQ. With 6 bases removed from V and 3 bases from J, the gap between germline ends came to 12 bases. CDR3 length equals 13 residues. The CDR3 DNA sequence: TGTGCCAGCAGGGCAGCCGGGGACTACGAGCAGTACTTC. This sequence encodes CASRAAGDYEQYF.

V usage is TRBV2 and J usage is TRBJ1-1, with unresolved D. The V and J ends lost 4 bases and 4 bases respectively, with 4 bases between them. The CDR3 is 11 amino acids. Germline loops: CDR1 SNHLY, CDR2 FYNNEI. The CDR3 nucleotides are TGTGCCAGCAGTGGCGGCACTGAAGCTTTCTTT. Protein sequence: CASSGGTEAFF. Full variable domain (remainder filled in from reference TRBV2 and TRBJ1-1): EPEVTQTPSHQVTQMGQEVILRCVPISNHLYFYWYRQILGQKVEFLVSFYNNEISEKSEIFDDQFSVERPDGSNFTLKIRSTKLEDSAMYFCASSGGTEAFFGQGTRLTVV.

The J gene is TRBJ1-1, the V gene TRBV15; 7 nucleotides match TRBD1. CDR1 is LNHNV and CDR2 is YYDKDF in the germline V gene (reference sequence). Trimming removed 3 bases from V and 8 bases from J; junction bases left unmatched: 9. The CDR3 runs 14 residues. CDR3 DNA: TGTGCCACCAGCAGTTCCCGGGACAGAATAGAAGCTTTCTTT. Its protein is CATSSSRDRIEAFF.

In this sample, this clone turned up once. V gene TRBV9 combines with J gene TRBJ2-7; 8 positions agree with TRBD1. Losses at the gene ends were 3 bases for V and 0 bases for J; bases not matched to a gene: 5. This CDR3 region has 15 residues. Per the germline V gene, CDR1 is SGDLS and CDR2 is YYNGEE. CDR3 DNA: TGTGCCAGCAGCGAGGAGGGACAGGACTCCTACGAGCAGTACTTC. Its translation: CASSEEGQDSYEQYF.

The V call is TRBV2, the J call TRBJ2-1; 10 bases match TRBD2. The CDR3 extends over 17 amino acids. Trimming cost V 1 base and J 1 base; bases outside gene matches: 4. From germline, CDR1 is SNHLY and CDR2 FYNNEI. The CDR3 loop reads CASSEGASGGSYNEQFF. The CDR3 region has the DNA TGTGCCAGCAGTGAAGGCGCTAGCGGGGGTTCCTACAATGAGCAGTTCTTC.

This sequence joins TRBV28 and TRBJ2-2; TRBD1 might be the D (5 bases). Per germline, CDR1 MDHEN and CDR2 SYDVKM. Trimming cost V 7 bases and J 2 bases, with 11 bases left between them. The CDR3 loop spans 14 amino acids. CDR3 nucleotide sequence: TGTGCCAGCACTCGGACATTTAACACCGGGGAGCTGTTTTTT. It codes for CASTRTFNTGELFF.

This chain links TRBV28 with TRBJ1-4, with D unresolved. V was cut by 2 bases and J by 6 bases, with 19 bases left in between. The CDR3 length is 17 residues. Germline CDR1 is MDHEN and CDR2 is SYDVKM. CDR3 region: CASSLPFVQAVDEKLFF. For the CDR3, the DNA is TGTGCCAGCAGTTTACCATTTGTCCAGGCTGTCGATGAAAAACTGTTTTTT.

Only a few counts were recorded for this clone. The genes are TRBV9 and TRBJ1-3; no clear D. V was trimmed by 0 bases and J by 0 bases, leaving 10 bases between them. This CDR3 comprises 16 residues. The germline CDR1 and CDR2 sequences are SGDLS and YYNGEE. CDR3: CASSVGPYDSGNTIYF. DNA for the CDR3: TGTGCCAGCAGCGTAGGGCCGTACGACTCTGGAAACACCATATATTTT.

The chain has TRBV19 and TRBJ2-2; 12 bases are a match to TRBD2. V gave up 6 bases and J gave up 5 bases; unmatched junction bases: 4. Per the germline V gene, CDR1 is LNHDA and CDR2 is SQIVND (reference sequence). This CDR3 contains 15 residues. The CDR3 reads CASSETSGGTGELFF. For the CDR3, the DNA is TGTGCCAGTAGCGAGACTAGCGGGGGAACCGGGGAGCTGTTTTTT.

This clone qualifies as large. This chain links TRBV25-1 with TRBJ1-6; D perhaps matches TRBD1 (6 bases). The CDR3 consists of 14 residues. Trimming removed 7 bases at V and 3 bases at J, with 10 bases between. Looked up from germline, CDR1 is MGHDK and CDR2 is SYGVNS. The CDR3 sequence: CASTQGGYNSPLHF. Here the CDR3 DNA reads TGTGCCAGCACACAAGGGGGCTATAATTCACCCCTCCACTTT.